This TCR beta chain was profiled in a study of blood T cells in healthy people across ages. Through a sample-barcoded 5' primer and a J-beta primer mix, a second PCR was run for roughly 7 to 11 cycles. Every cDNA was tagged by a template-switch adaptor with 12 random nucleotides. Via MiXCR, TCRdb re-called the 5' RACE reads, giving one row per CDR3 protein. Among hundreds of thousands of distinct CDR3 sequences listed, 56% were seen once. The CDR3 consists of 17 residues. Germline CDR1 reads LNHNV; CDR2 reads YYDKDF (reference sequence). V shed 1 base and J shed 2 bases, with 14 bases lying between them. The individuals who served as donors were healthy Caucasians living in Russia, aged about 6 to 100.

The clonotype was recovered from a man aged 35 to 55 in good health. The J gene is TRBJ2-2, the V gene TRBV15; D tentatively reads TRBD1 or TRBD2 (6 bases each). The material sequenced was blood. The CDR3 coding sequence is TGTGCCACCAGCAGAGCAAGGGGGGTCGGAAACACCGGGGAGCTGTTTTTT. It codes for CATSRARGVGNTGELFF.